Described below is a single TCR beta chain sequence and its context. Its antigen remains unidentified. The data are from a study of T cell responses to AZD1222 COVID-19 vaccine. Study-level findings and limits: Clonal diversity may have been underestimated, and the donors were mostly white British, with more females than males. When two AZD1222 doses had been given, Spike-specific TCR breadth and depth rose. Seropositivity was recorded at baseline in only 6 or 7 AZD1222 recipients. Reportedly, close to half of spike-specific TCRs are directed against unmutated variant regions.

Assay: immunoSEQ multiplex PCR; the TCRdb copy retains only in-frame clones and omits some. The sample contains tens of thousands of clones, about 78% of which appear only once. Germline V gene sequence: CDR1 ENHRY, CDR2 SYGVKD. The CDR3 has 14 amino acids. J lost 3 bases, V lost 10 bases, and 12 bases had no gene match. Sequenced material: peripheral blood, taken on day 0 of AZD1222 vaccination. V and J are TRBV10-3 and TRBJ2-7; 7 bases fit TRBD1. The origin of this receptor is an adult in good health. The chain's CDR3 is CATRMTGKDYEQYF. The CDR3 region has the DNA TGTGCCACCCGGATGACAGGGAAGGACTACGAGCAGTACTTC.